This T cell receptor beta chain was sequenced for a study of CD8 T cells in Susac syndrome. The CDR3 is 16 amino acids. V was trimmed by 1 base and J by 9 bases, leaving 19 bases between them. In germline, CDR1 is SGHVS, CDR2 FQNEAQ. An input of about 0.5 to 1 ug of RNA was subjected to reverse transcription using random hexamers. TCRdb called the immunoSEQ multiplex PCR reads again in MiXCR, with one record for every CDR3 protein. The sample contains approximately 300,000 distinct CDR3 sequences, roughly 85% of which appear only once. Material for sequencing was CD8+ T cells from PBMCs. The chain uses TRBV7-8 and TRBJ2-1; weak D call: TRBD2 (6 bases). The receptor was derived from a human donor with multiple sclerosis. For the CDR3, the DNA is TGTGCCAGCAGCTTAGTCGGGGGATCGGTCTTCGGTGAGCAGTTCTTC. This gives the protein CASSLVGGSVFGEQFF.